This T cell receptor beta chain was captured by sequencing in a study of post-analysis software for immune sequencing data. V was pared by 3 bases and J by 4 bases, with 17 bases between. CDR1 SQVTM and CDR2 ANQGSEA come from the germline V gene. The CDR3 contains 15 residues. Prepared libraries of TCR beta cDNA carried unique molecular identifiers. One entry per CDR3 protein results from TCRdb running MiXCR on the PCR reads. This sample has fewer than 850,000 distinct CDR3 sequences, with about 27% found just once. General study points: When patients were compared with controls, four to six TRBV segments were more frequent, TRBV5-6, TRBV5-1 and TRBV20-1 among them.

This clonotype was picked up a small number of times. What it recognizes is unknown. This clonotype was sampled from a girl aged 10-17 years with multiple sclerosis. This chain connects TRBV29-1 to TRBJ2-3; D is ambiguous. The sequenced material came from blood. CDR3 region: CSVEHPPRHPDTQYF. The DNA for the CDR3 is TGCAGCGTTGAGCACCCACCACGACATCCAGATACGCAGTATTTT.